Presented here are 4 T cell receptor beta chains from one specimen sequenced in a study of shared clonotypes between healthy human individuals. This table comes from immunoSEQ multiplex PCR, and its TCRdb copy is limited to in-frame clones, with some not included. This sample has about 190,000 clones; around 63% occur once, and the top ten carry over 9.5%. Sequenced input: memory CD4+ T cells sorted from blood. Stated subset: CD45RA-negative fraction. These receptors all stem from a man aged 25 to 45 in good health.

The rearrangement joins TRBV6-5 to TRBJ2-1; 11 bases align to TRBD1. CDR1 is MNHEY, CDR2 SVGAGI, per germline. The J segment lost 5 bases and the V segment lost 4 bases, leaving 7 bases of the junction unmatched. The CDR3 is 16 amino acids. The CDR3 nucleotides read TGTGCCAGCAGTTGGGACAGGGGGACGCGGGACAATGAGCAGTTCTTC. Its protein product is CASSWDRGTRDNEQFF.

The chain joins TRBV21-1 to TRBJ2-4; the table's D call, TRBD1, has no DNA check behind it. TRBV21-1 is listed as a pseudogene. The CDR3 contains 18 residues. The CDR3 region is CASSPGTGTQWAKNIQYF. The CDR3 DNA sequence: TGTGCCAGCTCTCCGGGGACAGGGACCCAATGGGCCAAAAACATTCAGTACTTC.

The V gene is TRBV19, the J gene TRBJ1-5; weak D call: TRBD1 (6 bases). V shed 10 bases and J shed 4 bases, with 20 bases lying between them. This CDR3 is built from 15 residues. The germline gives CDR1 LNHDA, CDR2 SQIVND (reference sequence). CDR3: CATLLKGGLNQPQHF. CDR3 nucleotide sequence: TGTGCCACCCTCCTCAAAGGGGGACTTAATCAGCCCCAGCATTTT.

The V gene is TRBV7-2, the J gene TRBJ2-2; D gene unclear. Trimming took 5 bases from V and 0 from J, leaving 7 bases between them. In germline, CDR1 is SGHTA, CDR2 FQGNSA. The CDR3 loop spans 14 amino acids. Here the CDR3 DNA reads TGTGCCAGCAGCCCCACTACGAACACCGGGGAGCTGTTTTTT. Translated, it gives CASSPTTNTGELFF. The whole variable domain, remainder taken from reference TRBV7-2 and TRBJ2-2, is GAGVSQSPSNKVTEKGKDVELRCDPISGHTALYWYRQSLGQGLEFLIYFQGNSAPDKSGLPSDRFSAERTGGSVSTLTIQRTQQEDSAVYLCASSPTTNTGELFFGEGSRLTVL.